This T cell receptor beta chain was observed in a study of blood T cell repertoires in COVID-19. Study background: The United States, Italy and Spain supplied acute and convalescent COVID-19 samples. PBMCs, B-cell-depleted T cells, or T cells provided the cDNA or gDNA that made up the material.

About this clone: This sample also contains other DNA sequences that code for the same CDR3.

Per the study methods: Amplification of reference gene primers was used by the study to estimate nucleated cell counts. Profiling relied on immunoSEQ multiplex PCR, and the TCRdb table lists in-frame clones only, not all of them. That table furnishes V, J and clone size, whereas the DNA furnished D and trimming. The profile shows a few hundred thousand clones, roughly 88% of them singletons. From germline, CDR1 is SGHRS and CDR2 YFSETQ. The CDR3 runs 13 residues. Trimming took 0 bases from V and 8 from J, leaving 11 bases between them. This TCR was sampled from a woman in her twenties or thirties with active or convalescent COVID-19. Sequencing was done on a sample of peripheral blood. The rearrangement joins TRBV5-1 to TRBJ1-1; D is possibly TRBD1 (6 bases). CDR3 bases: TGCGCCAGCAGCTTGGTCCAGGGGAGAGAAGCTTTCTTT. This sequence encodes CASSLVQGREAFF.